One T cell receptor beta chain is described in this entry. CDR1 SGHTA and CDR2 FQGNSA come from the germline V gene. CDR3 length: 14 residues. Between the trimmed V and J ends, which lost 4 bases and 8 bases, there was a span of 17 bases. This sample is drawn from a study of blood T cell repertoires in COVID-19. The table came from immunoSEQ multiplex PCR; TCRdb's copy has only in-frame clones and leaves some out. Of 160,000 or so clones listed, around 80% were seen once; the top ten hold roughly 9.1%. The gene calls are TRBV7-2 and TRBJ1-1; maybe TRBD1 (5 bases). The sequenced sample consisted of peripheral blood. The TCR originated in an older woman with acute or convalescent COVID-19. As DNA, the CDR3 is TGTGCCAGCAGCTCCCAGCTCGGGACTTCCGAAGCTTTCTTT. As protein: CASSSQLGTSEAFF.